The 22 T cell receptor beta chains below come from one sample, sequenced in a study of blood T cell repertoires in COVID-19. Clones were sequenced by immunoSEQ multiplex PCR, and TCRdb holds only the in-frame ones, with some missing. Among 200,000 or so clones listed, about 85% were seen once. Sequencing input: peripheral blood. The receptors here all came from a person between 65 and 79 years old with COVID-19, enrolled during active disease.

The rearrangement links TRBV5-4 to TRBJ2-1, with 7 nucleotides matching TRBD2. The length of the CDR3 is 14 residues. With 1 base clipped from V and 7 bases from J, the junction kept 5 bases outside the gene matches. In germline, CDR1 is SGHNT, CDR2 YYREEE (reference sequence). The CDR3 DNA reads TGTGCCAGCAGCTTGACCACTAGCGTGAATGAGCAGTTCTTC. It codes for CASSLTTSVNEQFF.

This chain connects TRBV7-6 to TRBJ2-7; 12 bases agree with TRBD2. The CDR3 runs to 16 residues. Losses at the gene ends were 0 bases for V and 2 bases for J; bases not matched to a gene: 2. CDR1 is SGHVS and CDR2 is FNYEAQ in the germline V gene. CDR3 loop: CASSLAASGGAYEQYF. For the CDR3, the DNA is TGTGCCAGCAGCTTAGCAGCTAGCGGGGGGGCCTACGAGCAGTACTTC. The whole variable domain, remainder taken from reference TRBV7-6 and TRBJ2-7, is GAGVSQSPRYKVTKRGQDVALRCDPISGHVSLYWYRQALGQGPEFLTYFNYEAQQDKSGLPNDRFSAERPEGSISTLTIQRTEQRDSAMYRCASSLAASGGAYEQYFGPGTRLTVT.

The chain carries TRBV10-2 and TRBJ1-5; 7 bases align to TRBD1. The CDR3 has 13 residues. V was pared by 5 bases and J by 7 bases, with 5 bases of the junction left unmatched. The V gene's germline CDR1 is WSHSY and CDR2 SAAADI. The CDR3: CASSPQGTQPQHF. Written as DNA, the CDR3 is TGCGCCAGCAGTCCACAGGGGACGCAGCCCCAGCATTTT.

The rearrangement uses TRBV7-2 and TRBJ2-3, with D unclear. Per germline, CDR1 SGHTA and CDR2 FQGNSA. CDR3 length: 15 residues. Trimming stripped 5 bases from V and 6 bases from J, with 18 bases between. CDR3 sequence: CASSQATPGSDTQYF. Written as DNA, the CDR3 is TGTGCCAGCAGCCAGGCGACCCCCGGTTCCGATACGCAGTATTTT. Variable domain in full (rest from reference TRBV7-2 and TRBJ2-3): GAGVSQSPSNKVTEKGKDVELRCDPISGHTALYWYRQSLGQGLEFLIYFQGNSAPDKSGLPSDRFSAERTGGSVSTLTIQRTQQEDSAVYLCASSQATPGSDTQYFGPGTRLTVL.

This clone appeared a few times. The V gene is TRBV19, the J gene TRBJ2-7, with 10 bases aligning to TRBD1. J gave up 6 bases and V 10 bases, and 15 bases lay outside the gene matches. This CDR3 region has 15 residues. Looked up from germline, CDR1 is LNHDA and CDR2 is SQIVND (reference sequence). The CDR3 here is CATHNRGQGVVEQYF. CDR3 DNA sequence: TGTGCCACCCACAACCGAGGACAGGGGGTTGTCGAGCAGTACTTC.

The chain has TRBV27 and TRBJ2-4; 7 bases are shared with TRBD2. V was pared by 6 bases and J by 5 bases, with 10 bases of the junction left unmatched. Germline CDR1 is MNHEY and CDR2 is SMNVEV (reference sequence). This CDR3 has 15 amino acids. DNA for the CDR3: TGTGCCAGCAGGAGCGGGGACGAATGGGAAAACATTCAGTACTTC. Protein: CASRSGDEWENIQYF.

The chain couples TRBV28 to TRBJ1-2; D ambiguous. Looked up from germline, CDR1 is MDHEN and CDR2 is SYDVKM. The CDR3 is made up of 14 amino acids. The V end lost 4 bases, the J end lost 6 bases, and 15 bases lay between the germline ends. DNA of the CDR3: TGTGCCAGCAGTTCCCCCGGGAGGGATAATGGCTACACCTTC. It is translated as CASSSPGRDNGYTF.

In nucleotides, the CDR3 is TGTGCCAGCAGCCGCGTAGAACCGTACGAGCAGTACTTC. Its protein product is CASSRVEPYEQYF. The V gene is TRBV7-9, the J gene TRBJ2-7; no firm D call. This CDR3 spans 13 amino acids. Per the germline V gene, CDR1 is SEHNR and CDR2 is FQNEAQ (reference sequence). With 5 bases removed from V and 4 bases from J, the gap between germline ends came to 12 bases.

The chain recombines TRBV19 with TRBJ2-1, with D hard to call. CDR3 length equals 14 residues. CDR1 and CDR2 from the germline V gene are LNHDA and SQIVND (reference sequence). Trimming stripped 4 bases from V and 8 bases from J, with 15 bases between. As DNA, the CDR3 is TGTGCCAGTAGTACGCCGGGTTACCCACATGAGCAGTTCTTC. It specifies CASSTPGYPHEQFF.

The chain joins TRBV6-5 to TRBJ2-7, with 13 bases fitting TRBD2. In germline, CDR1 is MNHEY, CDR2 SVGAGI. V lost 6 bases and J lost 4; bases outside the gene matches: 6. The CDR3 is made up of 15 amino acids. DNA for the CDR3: TGTGCCAGCAGGGGACTAGCGGGGAAAGGGTACGAGCAGTACTTC. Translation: CASRGLAGKGYEQYF.

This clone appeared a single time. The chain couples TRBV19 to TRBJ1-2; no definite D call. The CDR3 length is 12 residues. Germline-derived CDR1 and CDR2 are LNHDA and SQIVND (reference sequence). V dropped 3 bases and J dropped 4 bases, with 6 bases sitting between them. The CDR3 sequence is CASSIIGYGYTF. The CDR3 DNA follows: TGTGCCAGTAGTATTATCGGCTATGGCTACACCTTC.

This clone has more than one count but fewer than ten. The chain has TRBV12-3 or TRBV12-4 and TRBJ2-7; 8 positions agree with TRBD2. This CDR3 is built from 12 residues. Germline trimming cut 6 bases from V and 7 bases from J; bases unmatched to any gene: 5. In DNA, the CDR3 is TGTGCCAGCAGCAAACTAGCGGCTGAGCAGTACTTC. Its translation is CASSKLAAEQYF.

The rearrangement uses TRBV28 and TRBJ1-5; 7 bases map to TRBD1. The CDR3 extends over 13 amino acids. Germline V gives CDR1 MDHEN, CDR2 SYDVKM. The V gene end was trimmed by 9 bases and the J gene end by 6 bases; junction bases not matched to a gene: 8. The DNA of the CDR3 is TGTGCCAGTCAAGACAGGGCAGGTCAGCCCCAGCATTTT. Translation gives CASQDRAGQPQHF.

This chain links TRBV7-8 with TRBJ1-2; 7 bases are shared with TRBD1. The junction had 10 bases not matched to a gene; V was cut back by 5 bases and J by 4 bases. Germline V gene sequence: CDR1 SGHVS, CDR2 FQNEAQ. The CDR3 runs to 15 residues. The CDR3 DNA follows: TGTGCCAGCAGCCAAGCAATGACAGGGCCCTATGGCTACACCTTC. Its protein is CASSQAMTGPYGYTF. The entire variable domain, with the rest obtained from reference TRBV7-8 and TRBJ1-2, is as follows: GAGVSQSPRYKVAKRGQDVALRCDPISGHVSLFWYQQALGQGPEFLTYFQNEAQLDKSGLPSDRFFAERPEGSVSTLKIQRTQQEDSAVYLCASSQAMTGPYGYTFGSGTRLTVV.

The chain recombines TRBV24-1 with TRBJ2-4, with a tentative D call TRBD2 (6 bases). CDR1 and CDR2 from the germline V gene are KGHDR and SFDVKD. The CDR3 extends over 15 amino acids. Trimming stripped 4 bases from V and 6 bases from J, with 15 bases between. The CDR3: CATSDSGGRRNIQYF. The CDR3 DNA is TGTGCCACCAGTGACTCAGGAGGGAGGAGAAACATTCAGTACTTC.

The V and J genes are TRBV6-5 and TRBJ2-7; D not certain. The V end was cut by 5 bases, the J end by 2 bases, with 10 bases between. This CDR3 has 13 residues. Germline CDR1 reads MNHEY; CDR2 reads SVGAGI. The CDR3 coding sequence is TGTGCCAGCAGTCAGGCCCTGGCCTACGAGCAGTACTTC. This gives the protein CASSQALAYEQYF.

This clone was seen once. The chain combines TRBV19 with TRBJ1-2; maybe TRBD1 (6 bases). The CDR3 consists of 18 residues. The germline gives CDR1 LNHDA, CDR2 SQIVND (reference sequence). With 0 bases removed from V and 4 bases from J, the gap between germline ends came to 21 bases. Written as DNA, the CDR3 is TGTGCCAGTAGTATAGATGCGACATCAAGGGGGTATGGCTATGGCTACACCTTC. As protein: CASSIDATSRGYGYGYTF.

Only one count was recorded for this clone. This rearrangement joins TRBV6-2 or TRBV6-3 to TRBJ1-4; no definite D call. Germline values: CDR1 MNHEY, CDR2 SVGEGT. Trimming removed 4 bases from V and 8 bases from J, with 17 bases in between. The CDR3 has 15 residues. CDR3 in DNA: TGTGCCAGCAGTTTACTATCACCTCATGGCGAAAAACTGTTTTTT. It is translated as CASSLLSPHGEKLFF.

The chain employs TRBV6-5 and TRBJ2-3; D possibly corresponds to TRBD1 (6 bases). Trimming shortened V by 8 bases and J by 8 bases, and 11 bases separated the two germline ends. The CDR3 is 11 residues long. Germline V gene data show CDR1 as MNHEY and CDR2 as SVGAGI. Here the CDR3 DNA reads TGTGCCAGCCAACAGGGTGGTACGCAGTATTTT. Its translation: CASQQGGTQYF.

The DNA for the CDR3 is TGTGCCAGCAGCCAATTAGGGACAGCATACGAGCAGTACTTC. It yields the protein CASSQLGTAYEQYF. The chain couples TRBV14 to TRBJ2-7; 7 nucleotides align to TRBD1. Germline-derived CDR1 and CDR2 are SGHDN and FVKESK. With 2 bases clipped from V and 4 bases from J, the junction kept 5 bases outside the gene matches. The CDR3 loop spans 14 amino acids.

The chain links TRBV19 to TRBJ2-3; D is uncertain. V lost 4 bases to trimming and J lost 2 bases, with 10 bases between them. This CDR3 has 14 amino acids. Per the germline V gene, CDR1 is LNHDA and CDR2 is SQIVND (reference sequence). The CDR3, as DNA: TGTGCCAGTAGTAGCCGTGACTTCACAGATACGCAGTATTTT. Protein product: CASSSRDFTDTQYF. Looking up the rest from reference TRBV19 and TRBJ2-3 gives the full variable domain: DGGITQSPKYLFRKEGQNVTLSCEQNLNHDAMYWYRQDPGQGLRLIYYSQIVNDFQKGDIAEGYSVSREKKESFPLTVTSAQKNPTAFYLCASSSRDFTDTQYFGPGTRLTVL.

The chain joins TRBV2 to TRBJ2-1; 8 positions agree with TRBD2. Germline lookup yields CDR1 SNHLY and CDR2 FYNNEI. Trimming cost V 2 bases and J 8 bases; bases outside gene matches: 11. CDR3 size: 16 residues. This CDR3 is CASSELGTRNGDEQFF. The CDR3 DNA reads TGTGCCAGCAGTGAATTGGGGACTAGGAATGGCGATGAGCAGTTCTTC.